The 28 T cell receptor beta chains presented below share a single source sample, sequenced in a study of T cells in Graves' hyperthyroidism and ophthalmopathy. Amplification targeted TCR beta CDR3 regions from RNA transcripts. With the HTBI primer set, the TCR CDR3 went through a first round of RT-PCR. TCRdb independently ran MiXCR on the multiplex PCR reads; one entry per CDR3 protein. The table lists about 400,000 distinct CDR3 sequences, more than 12% of them singletons. The sample was blood. The receptors were sampled from a man aged 45-65 years with Graves' ophthalmopathy.

This clonotype was observed at least ten times. The chain recombines TRBV28 with TRBJ2-7; perhaps TRBD1 as D (5 bases). V was cut by 6 bases and J by 5 bases, with 8 bases left in between. This CDR3 is 11 amino acids long. Germline CDR1 and CDR2: MDHEN and SYDVKM. The CDR3 nucleotides are TGTGCCAGCAGCAGGGTGGACGAGCAGTACTTC. Translation gives CASSRVDEQYF.

This clonotype was counted ten times or more. This chain links TRBV3-1 with TRBJ2-7; D call uncertain. Trimming left V 3 bases short and J 4 bases short, with 19 bases between. The CDR3 consists of 16 residues. Germline V gene data show CDR1 as LGHDT and CDR2 as YNNKEL (reference sequence). CDR3 nucleotides: TGTGCCAGCAGCCATTATCGGATATCTGGTGTTTACGAGCAGTACTTC. Translating it yields CASSHYRISGVYEQYF.

About this clonotype: This clone may be a read error of a much larger clone one base away. The chain couples TRBV12-3 or TRBV12-4 to TRBJ2-5; no reliable D call. The CDR3 covers 12 residues. CDR3 region: CASSLQKETQCF. The CDR3 bases are TGTGCCAGCAGTTTACAAAAAGAGACCCAGTGCTTC.

This clonotype was picked up a small number of times. The chain combines TRBV9 with TRBJ1-5; D gene ambiguous. The V end was cut by 3 bases, the J end by 7 bases, with 14 bases between. In germline, CDR1 is SGDLS, CDR2 YYNGEE. The CDR3 contains 14 residues. DNA for the CDR3: TGTGCCAGCAGCGCCGAACGGGGAGGCCAGCCCCAGCATTTT. It specifies CASSAERGGQPQHF.

This clonotype turned up a few times. J is TRBJ2-2 and V is TRBV6-1; tentatively, D is TRBD2 (5 bases). V gave up 6 bases and J gave up 3 bases, with 17 bases separating them. The CDR3 length is 16 residues. CDR1 is MNHNS, CDR2 SASEGT, per germline. CDR3: CASSLEAEAYTGELFF. The CDR3, as DNA: TGTGCCAGCAGCCTAGAAGCGGAGGCGTACACCGGGGAGCTGTTTTTT.

This clonotype was detected many times. This chain uses TRBV18 with TRBJ2-5; D may match TRBD1 or TRBD2 (5 bases each). This CDR3 has 15 residues. Looked up from germline, CDR1 is KGHSH and CDR2 is LQKENI. Between the trimmed V and J ends, which lost 1 base and 2 bases, there was a span of 11 bases. The CDR3 loop reads CASSPLPGQQETQYF. CDR3 nucleotides: TGTGCCAGCTCACCACTCCCGGGGCAACAAGAGACCCAGTACTTC.

This clonotype has at least ten counts. The gene calls are TRBV30 and TRBJ2-5; no definite D call. Per germline, CDR1 GTSNPN and CDR2 SVGIG (reference sequence). The CDR3 runs 13 residues. V dropped 1 base and J dropped 2 bases, with 8 bases sitting between them. The CDR3 reads CAWSGLVQETQYF. CDR3 nucleotide sequence: TGTGCCTGGAGTGGTCTAGTGCAAGAGACCCAGTACTTC.

V usage is TRBV29-1 and J usage is TRBJ2-7; D assignment may be TRBD1 or TRBD2 (6 bases each). CDR1 and CDR2 (germline): SQVTM, ANQGSEA. Trimming left V 6 bases short and J 5 bases short, with 17 bases between. The CDR3 sequence is 13 residues long. CDR3 protein: CSVRKGGRNEQYF. CDR3 nucleotides: TGCAGCGTCCGGAAGGGGGGAAGGAACGAGCAGTACTTC.

The gene calls are TRBV29-1 and TRBJ1-1, with D possibly matching TRBD1 (6 bases). This CDR3 is 11 amino acids long. Trimming stripped 2 bases from V and 8 bases from J, with 9 bases between. CDR1 and CDR2 (germline): SQVTM, ANQGSEA. CDR3 region: CSVEPGTEAFF. The CDR3 bases are TGCAGCGTTGAACCCGGGACAGAAGCTTTCTTT.

This clonotype was recorded many times. V usage is TRBV28 and J usage is TRBJ2-7; D not certain. The CDR3 totals 12 residues. Per the germline V gene, CDR1 is MDHEN and CDR2 is SYDVKM. V gave up 4 bases and J gave up 6 bases, with 10 bases separating them. The CDR3 coding sequence is TGTGCCAGCAGTTCCACAACGGCCGAGCAGTACTTC. This gives the protein CASSSTTAEQYF.

The chain is built from TRBV20-1 and TRBJ2-1; TRBD2 matches at 8 bases. CDR3 size: 17 residues. Unmatched junction bases numbered 14, after V lost 4 bases and J lost 3 bases. The germline CDR1 and CDR2 sequences are DFQATT and SNEGSKA (reference sequence). In DNA form, the CDR3 reads TGCAGTGCTATTTCCGGGAGGGCCCGATTGATCTACAATGAGCAGTTCTTC. This encodes CSAISGRARLIYNEQFF.

In this sample, this clonotype turned up many times. This chain links TRBV3-1 with TRBJ2-5; TRBD2 aligns across 8 bases. CDR1 and CDR2 from the germline V gene are LGHDT and YNNKEL (reference sequence). CDR3 size: 18 residues. Trimming cost V 0 bases and J 2 bases; bases outside gene matches: 11. The CDR3 sequence is CASSQDLAGPLHQETQYF. The CDR3 DNA is TGTGCCAGCAGCCAAGACCTAGCGGGTCCCCTACATCAAGAGACCCAGTACTTC.

The chain links TRBV5-1 to TRBJ1-2; tentatively, D is TRBD1 (5 bases). The germline V and J ends were trimmed by 0 bases and 7 bases, with 13 bases remaining between them. Per germline, CDR1 SGHRS and CDR2 YFSETQ. The length of the CDR3 is 14 residues. The CDR3 sequence: CASSLVPREGGYTF. CDR3 DNA sequence: TGCGCCAGCAGCTTGGTGCCCAGGGAAGGTGGCTACACCTTC.

This clonotype was detected many times. As DNA, the CDR3 is TGCAGTGCTAGGGCGTTCAACGAGCAGTACTTC. Translating it yields CSARAFNEQYF. The chain has TRBV20-1 and TRBJ2-7; D is unclear. Trimming pared 3 bases from V and 5 bases from J, leaving 8 bases between. The CDR3 has 11 residues. Germline V CDR1 and CDR2: DFQATT, SNEGSKA (reference sequence).

This clonotype was counted ten times or more. V gene TRBV2 combines with J gene TRBJ1-2, with unresolved D. The CDR3 runs 15 residues. Trimming shortened V by 1 base and J by 5 bases, and 14 bases separated the two germline ends. Germline lookup yields CDR1 SNHLY and CDR2 FYNNEI. The CDR3, as DNA: TGTGCCAGCAGTGAAGGTCGGTTGGGCCATTATGGCTACACCTTC. The encoded protein is CASSEGRLGHYGYTF.

This clonotype appeared many times. This chain links TRBV7-9 with TRBJ1-1; D gene ambiguous. CDR3 length: 16 amino acids. Trimming took off 4 bases at V and 1 base at J, with 16 bases between the two ends. Germline-derived CDR1 and CDR2 are SEHNR and FQNEAQ (reference sequence). The CDR3 DNA reads as TGTGCCAGCAGCTCCCAAAAGACGACCCAGAACACTGAAGCTTTCTTT. Protein sequence: CASSSQKTTQNTEAFF. The whole variable domain, remainder taken from reference TRBV7-9 and TRBJ1-1, is DTGVSQNPRHKITKRGQNVTFRCDPISEHNRLYWYRQTLGQGPEFLTYFQNEAQLEKSRLLSDRFSAERPKGSFSTLEIQRTEQGDSAMYLCASSSQKTTQNTEAFFGQGTRLTVV.

The chain recombines TRBV7-9 with TRBJ2-7; TRBD2 might be the D (5 bases). Germline CDR1 is SEHNR and CDR2 is FQNEAQ (reference sequence). The CDR3 contains 15 residues. The germline V and J ends were trimmed by 0 bases and 6 bases, with 15 bases remaining between them. This chain's CDR3 is CASSLAGKSGGEQYF. In nucleotides, the CDR3 is TGTGCCAGCAGCTTAGCGGGAAAGAGCGGCGGCGAGCAGTACTTC.

This clonotype was recorded a few times. This chain uses TRBV29-1 with TRBJ2-1, with D tentatively TRBD2 (6 bases). This CDR3 is 12 amino acids long. Germline V gives CDR1 SQVTM, CDR2 ANQGSEA. The chain's CDR3 is CGGIRDSNEQFF. CDR3 nucleotides: TGCGGAGGGATTCGCGACTCCAATGAGCAGTTCTTC.

This clonotype was observed many times. The chain has TRBV15 and TRBJ2-2; 13 nucleotides agree with TRBD2. V was clipped by 1 base and J by 4 bases; unmatched bases: 0. Germline CDR1 LNHNV, CDR2 YYDKDF (reference sequence). The CDR3 loop spans 16 amino acids. Here the CDR3 reads CATSRGLAGGTGELFF. CDR3 bases: TGTGCCACCAGCAGAGGACTAGCGGGAGGCACCGGGGAGCTGTTTTTT. Supplemented by reference TRBV15 and TRBJ2-2, the full variable domain reads DAMVIQNPRYQVTQFGKPVTLSCSQTLNHNVMYWYQQKSSQAPKLLFHYYDKDFNNEADTPDNFQSRRPNTSFCFLDIRSPGLGDTAMYLCATSRGLAGGTGELFFGEGSRLTVL.

In this sample, this clonotype turned up many times. The chain has TRBV20-1 and TRBJ2-7; tentative D call: TRBD1 (6 bases). V was clipped by 5 bases and J by 3 bases, with 11 bases between them. The CDR3 sequence is 12 residues long. Germline CDR1 and CDR2: DFQATT and SNEGSKA (reference sequence). The CDR3 protein is CSASPDSYEQYF. The CDR3 region has the DNA TGCAGTGCTTCACCGGACAGCTACGAGCAGTACTTC.

The V call is TRBV29-1, the J call TRBJ2-7, with a possible D match to TRBD2 (5 bases). Germline values: CDR1 SQVTM, CDR2 ANQGSEA. V was cut by 4 bases and J by 4 bases, with 17 bases left in between. The CDR3 covers 14 residues. The CDR3 DNA follows: TGCAGCGTTGGAGGGTCCCGATCCGGATACGAGCAGTACTTC. It yields the protein CSVGGSRSGYEQYF.

This clonotype has only one observation. V gene TRBV4-1 combines with J gene TRBJ2-5, with 8 positions matching TRBD1. The CDR3 covers 15 residues. V was clipped by 6 bases and J by 2 bases; unmatched bases: 8. Germline lookup yields CDR1 MGHRA and CDR2 YSYEKL. The DNA for the CDR3 is TGCGCCAGCAGTCTTTCTTGGACAGGGCAAGAGACCCAGTACTTC. Protein product: CASSLSWTGQETQYF.

This clonotype was seen many times. V and J are TRBV20-1 and TRBJ2-1, with 9 positions matching TRBD2. The CDR3 length is 21 residues. Losses at the gene ends were 2 bases for V and 0 bases for J; bases not matched to a gene: 20. Per germline, CDR1 DFQATT and CDR2 SNEGSKA (reference sequence). CDR3 in amino acids: CSARPRTSATLRGFSYNEQFF. The DNA of the CDR3 is TGCAGTGCTAGACCCCGGACTAGCGCCACACTTAGAGGGTTCTCCTACAATGAGCAGTTCTTC.

On this clonotype itself: This clone may be a read error of a much larger clone one base away. The V gene is TRBV20-1, the J gene TRBJ2-1, with 12 bases that match TRBD2. The J call may be wrong; the DNA end is better matched by TRBJ2-7. Germline V gene data show CDR1 as DFQATT and CDR2 as SNEGSKA (reference sequence). This CDR3 has 15 residues. The CDR3 is CSAKTSGSVDNEQYF. CDR3 in DNA: TGCAGTGCCAAGACTAGCGGGAGTGTCGACAATGAGCAGTACTTC.

The rearrangement links TRBV15 to TRBJ2-5; 8 bases line up with TRBD2. The V and J ends lost 1 base and 4 bases, in that order; junction bases with no gene match: 5. From germline, CDR1 is LNHNV and CDR2 YYDKDF (reference sequence). CDR3 length equals 15 residues. CDR3 in amino acids: CATSRGSGMGETQYF. In DNA form, the CDR3 reads TGTGCCACCAGCAGAGGTAGCGGGATGGGAGAGACCCAGTACTTC.

This clonotype was counted at least ten times. Written as DNA, the CDR3 is TGTGCCAGCAGCTCCGGGCGGCAAACTAATGAAAAACTGTTTTTT. It encodes CASSSGRQTNEKLFF. V and J are TRBV7-8 and TRBJ1-4; D unclear. Germline V gives CDR1 SGHVS, CDR2 FQNEAQ. Between the trimmed V and J ends, which lost 4 bases and 1 base, there was a span of 10 bases. This CDR3 is 15 amino acids long.

The rearrangement joins TRBV12-3 or TRBV12-4 to TRBJ2-5; TRBD2 is a possible D gene (5 bases). This CDR3 region has 15 residues. The V gene lost 5 bases and the J gene lost 5 bases, with 18 bases spanning the gap. CDR3 DNA: TGTGCCAGCAGTGTGGGGTTGGGTGCGGGTGAGACCCAGTACTTC. It specifies CASSVGLGAGETQYF.

The sample holds many counts of this clonotype. This sequence joins TRBV3-1 and TRBJ1-3; D perhaps matches TRBD1 (6 bases). This CDR3 has 18 amino acids. V lost 2 bases to trimming and J lost 4 bases, with 21 bases between them. CDR1 LGHDT and CDR2 YNNKEL come from the germline V gene (reference sequence). The CDR3 protein is CASSQTNGGAGAGNTIYF. The CDR3 DNA is TGTGCCAGCAGCCAAACTAATGGTGGTGCAGGGGCCGGAAACACCATATATTTT.